The rows below give T cell receptor beta chains drawn from one sample of a study of blood T cell repertoires in COVID-19. Sequencing used immunoSEQ multiplex PCR; TCRdb keeps in-frame clones, though not all of them. The sample consists of 300,000 to 400,000 clones, roughly 86% of them appearing once. The specimen was peripheral blood. The receptor source for this set is a woman aged 70-85 years with COVID-19, enrolled during active disease. The CDR3 runs from the conserved cysteine through the conserved F or W. D genes are given only for firm matches. Only some rows state a clone size, as once, few, many or a class for expanded clones.

V gene	clone size	J gene	D gene	CDR3 protein	CDR3 DNA
TRBV20-1	NA	TRBJ1-2	NA	CSASYSYGYTF	TGCAGTGCTAGCTACAGCTATGGCTACACCTTC
TRBV2	NA	TRBJ1-5	TRBD1	CASRGQGINQPQHF	TGTGCCAGCAGGGGACAGGGTATAAATCAGCCCCAGCATTTT
TRBV7-2	NA	TRBJ1-2	TRBD1	CASSGSTGGLDYGYTF	TGTGCCAGCAGCGGCAGCACAGGGGGCTTGGACTATGGCTACACCTTC
TRBV30	NA	TRBJ1-5	TRBD1	CAWSVGGGLSQPQHF	TGTGCCTGGAGTGTAGGGGGCGGTTTGAGTCAGCCCCAGCATTTT
TRBV4-3	once	TRBJ2-3	TRBD2	CASSQVIGAGGQDTQYF	TGCGCCAGCAGCCAAGTCATAGGAGCGGGGGGGCAAGATACGCAGTATTTT
TRBV30	few	TRBJ1-5	NA	CAWSVRGNQPQHF	TGTGCCTGGAGTGTAAGAGGCAATCAGCCCCAGCATTTT
TRBV5-5	NA	TRBJ2-7	NA	CASSPTGVPPYEQYF	TGTGCCAGCAGCCCGACAGGCGTGCCTCCCTACGAGCAGTACTTC
TRBV6-5	NA	TRBJ1-1	NA	CASTREGLNTEAFF	TGTGCCAGCACCCGTGAGGGATTGAACACTGAAGCTTTCTTT
TRBV23-1	NA	TRBJ1-1	NA	CASSSYREIPNTAFF	TGCGCCAGCAGCTCTTACAGGGAAATACCCAATACGGCTTTCTTT
TRBV7-2	NA	TRBJ1-5	TRBD1	CASSPTGGNSNQPQHF	TGTGCCAGCAGCCCTACAGGGGGCAATAGCAATCAGCCCCAGCATTTT
TRBV12-3/TRBV12-4	NA	TRBJ1-2	NA	CASSLQAYGYTF	TGTGCCAGCAGTTTACAGGCATATGGCTACACCTTC
TRBV7-2	NA	TRBJ1-3	TRBD1	CASSTTGFSGNTIYF	TGTGCCAGCAGCACGACAGGGTTCTCTGGAAACACCATATATTTT
TRBV5-6	many	TRBJ1-5	NA	CASSRGQLYSNQPQHF	TGTGCCAGCAGCCGCGGACAGTTGTATAGCAATCAGCCCCAGCATTTT
TRBV12-3/TRBV12-4	NA	TRBJ1-1	NA	CASSSDREAFF	TGTGCCAGCAGTTCCGACAGAGAAGCTTTCTTT
TRBV5-1	few	TRBJ1-2	NA	CASRPSPAGDGYTF	TGCGCCAGCAGGCCGAGTCCAGCAGGGGATGGCTACACCTTC
TRBV6-6	NA	TRBJ1-2	TRBD1	CASSYSDRTNYGYTF	TGTGCCAGCAGTTACTCGGACAGGACAAACTATGGCTACACCTTC
TRBV5-4	NA	TRBJ1-1	TRBD1	CASSPAVGTGGTEAFF	TGTGCCAGCAGCCCGGCCGTTGGGACAGGGGGCACTGAAGCTTTCTTT
TRBV24-1	NA	TRBJ1-1	NA	CATSGPSGTEAFF	TGTGCCACCAGTGGTCCCTCGGGCACTGAAGCTTTCTTT
TRBV2	NA	TRBJ2-7	TRBD1	CASADRVEEQYF	TGTGCCAGCGCTGACAGGGTAGAGGAGCAGTACTTC
TRBV2	NA	TRBJ2-7	TRBD1	CASKVDRDDEQYF	TGTGCCAGCAAGGTGGACAGGGACGACGAGCAGTACTTC
TRBV13	NA	TRBJ1-1	NA	CASSLEGRDSGTLAFF	TGTGCCAGCAGCTTAGAGGGCAGGGATTCCGGAACACTAGCTTTCTTT
TRBV5-1	NA	TRBJ1-5	NA	CASSTQAGQPQHF	TGCGCCAGCAGCACCCAAGCGGGACAGCCCCAGCATTTT
TRBV19	once	TRBJ2-5	TRBD2	CASSIGWASGVETQYF	TGTGCCAGTAGTATAGGTTGGGCTAGCGGGGTGGAGACCCAGTACTTC
TRBV5-1	once	TRBJ2-2	NA	CASSEATSNTGELFF	TGCGCCAGCAGCGAGGCGACCTCGAACACCGGGGAGCTGTTTTTT
TRBV19	NA	TRBJ2-1	TRBD1	CASSILSTGWNEQFF	TGTGCCAGTAGTATCCTGTCGACAGGGTGGAATGAGCAGTTCTTC
TRBV6-5	NA	TRBJ1-1	TRBD1	CASRGATGGTEAFF	TGTGCCAGCAGAGGGGCCACAGGGGGCACTGAAGCTTTCTTT
TRBV7-2	many	TRBJ2-7	NA	CASSLGSGDPSYYEQYF	TGTGCCAGCAGCTTAGGGAGCGGAGACCCTTCTTACTACGAGCAGTACTTC
TRBV2	NA	TRBJ1-1	NA	CASSVGGGAEAFF	TGTGCCAGCAGTGTCGGGGGAGGCGCTGAAGCTTTCTTT
TRBV9	NA	TRBJ2-1	NA	CASSVAGHEQFF	TGTGCCAGCAGCGTAGCGGGTCATGAGCAGTTCTTC
TRBV28	NA	TRBJ1-4	TRBD1	CASSGDRGYEKLFF	TGTGCCAGCAGTGGGGACAGGGGATATGAAAAACTGTTTTTT
TRBV5-4	NA	TRBJ1-4	NA	CASSPGGTNEKLFF	TGTGCCAGCAGCCCGGGTGGGACTAATGAAAAACTGTTTTTT
TRBV5-1	few	TRBJ1-4	NA	CASSLERGNEKLFF	TGCGCCAGCAGCTTGGAACGGGGGAATGAAAAACTGTTTTTT
TRBV2	NA	TRBJ2-3	TRBD2	CASSESGGPTDTQYF	TGTGCCAGCAGTGAAAGCGGGGGCCCCACAGATACGCAGTATTTT
TRBV2	few	TRBJ1-6	TRBD1	CASSSRGTAYSPLHF	TGTGCCAGCAGTTCCCGGGGGACAGCTTACTCACCCCTCCACTTT
TRBV12-5	NA	TRBJ1-1	TRBD1	CASGIGQGHGNTEAFF	TGTGCTAGTGGTATCGGACAGGGCCACGGGAACACTGAAGCTTTCTTT
TRBV7-9	NA	TRBJ2-3	TRBD2	CASREALAGGNTQYF	TGTGCCAGCAGGGAAGCCCTAGCGGGGGGAAATACGCAGTATTTT
TRBV7-9	NA	TRBJ2-5	TRBD1	CASSFLGGGETQYF	TGTGCCAGCAGCTTTTTAGGGGGCGGGGAGACCCAGTACTTC
TRBV5-1	NA	TRBJ2-5	TRBD1	CASSMTGRETQYF	TGCGCCAGCAGCATGACAGGGCGGGAGACCCAGTACTTC
TRBV29-1	few	TRBJ1-2	TRBD1	CSVEDRRNGYTF	TGCAGCGTTGAGGACAGGCGAAATGGCTACACCTTC
TRBV3-1/TRBV3-2	NA	TRBJ2-7	NA	CASSQGPHHREQYF	TGTGCCAGCAGCCAAGGACCCCATCACAGGGAGCAGTACTTC
TRBV5-1	NA	TRBJ1-1	NA	CASSLGARRAAEAFF	TGCGCCAGCAGCTTGGGGGCCCGGCGAGCTGCTGAAGCTTTCTTT
TRBV7-2	NA	TRBJ2-7	NA	CASSLEGTFYEQYF	TGTGCCAGCAGCTTAGAGGGGACTTTCTACGAGCAGTACTTC
TRBV27	NA	TRBJ2-3	TRBD1	CASSLYGTGPSSTDTQYF	TGTGCCAGCAGTTTATACGGGACAGGGCCTTCTAGCACAGATACGCAGTATTTT
TRBV10-3	NA	TRBJ2-7	NA	CAISEPMTRGNEQYF	TGTGCCATCAGTGAGCCTATGACCAGGGGCAACGAGCAGTACTTC
TRBV2	few	TRBJ1-5	TRBD1	CASRAGQGADQPQHF	TGTGCCAGCAGGGCAGGACAGGGGGCGGATCAGCCCCAGCATTTT
TRBV12-5	NA	TRBJ1-4	NA	CASGLGNRPNEKLFF	TGTGCTAGTGGTTTGGGGAACAGGCCTAATGAAAAACTGTTTTTT
TRBV6-5	NA	TRBJ1-6	TRBD1	CANRTGHNSPLHF	TGTGCCAACCGGACAGGACATAATTCACCCCTCCACTTT
TRBV19	few	TRBJ1-1	NA	CASSIGGPLTEAFF	TGTGCCAGTAGTATAGGTGGGCCGCTCACTGAAGCTTTCTTT
TRBV19	NA	TRBJ2-3	TRBD1	CASRIGTASTDTQYF	TGTGCCAGTAGAATCGGGACAGCGAGCACAGATACGCAGTATTTT
TRBV10-1	NA	TRBJ2-2	NA	CASSEGLVGSNTGELFF	TGCGCCAGCAGTGAGGGACTGGTGGGATCGAACACCGGGGAGCTGTTTTTT
TRBV20-1	NA	TRBJ2-1	NA	CSAERELEFF	TGCAGTGCTGAGAGAGAATTGGAGTTCTTC
TRBV24-1	NA	TRBJ2-2	TRBD1	CATSPGQYTGELFF	TGTGCCACCTCACCGGGACAGTACACCGGGGAGCTGTTTTTT
TRBV2	NA	TRBJ2-1	NA	CASSATDTYSYNEQFF	TGTGCCAGCAGTGCGACGGACACCTACTCCTACAATGAGCAGTTCTTC